Below, 13 T cell receptor beta chains from the same sample are listed, as sequenced in a study of cytomegalovirus exposure and HLA in healthy donors. Researchers ran the PCR with 60 Vbeta and 13 Jbeta primers. Profiling relied on immunoSEQ multiplex PCR, and the TCRdb table lists in-frame clones only, not all of them. The data hold 150,000 to 200,000 clones, with more than 80% observed a single time. Specimen: PBMCs. The source of these receptors is a woman in her fifties or sixties in good health and CMV-seropositive.

The chain has TRBV7-9 and TRBJ2-1; 9 bases are shared with TRBD1. The germline V gene has CDR1 SEHNR and CDR2 FQNEAQ (reference sequence). With V trimmed by 3 bases and J by 9 bases, 6 bases remained unmatched. This CDR3 has 14 residues. This CDR3 is CASSFPGQGTEQFF. CDR3 coding DNA: TGTGCCAGCAGCTTTCCAGGACAGGGGACTGAGCAGTTCTTC.

The rearrangement joins TRBV7-2 to TRBJ1-2; D perhaps matches TRBD1 (5 bases). The CDR3 is 14 amino acids. Trimming left V 5 bases short and J 4 bases short, with 14 bases between. Germline V gene sequence: CDR1 SGHTA, CDR2 FQGNSA. The CDR3 sequence is CASSVSTASYGYTF. Here the CDR3 DNA reads TGTGCCAGCAGCGTCTCGACAGCTTCCTATGGCTACACCTTC.

The chain is built from TRBV6-6 and TRBJ2-2; tentative D call: TRBD2 (6 bases). V was trimmed by 0 bases and J by 7 bases, leaving 6 bases between them. The CDR3 is 13 amino acids. Germline CDR1 MNHNY, CDR2 SVGAGI (reference sequence). This chain's CDR3 is CASSYSTSGELFF. CDR3 nucleotide sequence: TGTGCCAGCAGTTACTCGACTAGCGGGGAGCTGTTTTTT.

The chain couples TRBV6-1 to TRBJ1-5; D unresolved. The CDR3 consists of 17 residues. V lost 3 bases, J lost 2 bases, and 17 bases lay in between. Germline V gene sequence: CDR1 MNHNS, CDR2 SASEGT. CDR3 DNA sequence: TGTGCCAGCAGTGATGCCCCGCGAGGGAGGGGCAATCAGCCCCAGCATTTT. This sequence encodes CASSDAPRGRGNQPQHF.

This clone was seen once. V usage is TRBV5-4 and J usage is TRBJ2-1, with D possibly matching TRBD1 (5 bases). Trimming removed 4 bases from V and 0 bases from J, with 11 bases in between. Germline CDR1 SGHNT, CDR2 YYREEE (reference sequence). This CDR3 spans 15 amino acids. This chain's CDR3 is CASSPTVSSYNEQFF. For the CDR3, the DNA is TGTGCCAGCAGCCCGACAGTGAGCTCCTACAATGAGCAGTTCTTC.

This rearrangement joins TRBV27 to TRBJ1-1, with D uncertain. From germline, CDR1 is MNHEY and CDR2 SMNVEV (reference sequence). CDR3 size: 16 residues. Between the trimmed V and J ends, which lost 7 bases and 3 bases, there was a span of 21 bases. The CDR3 DNA reads as TGTGCCAGCATCCCCCAACCCATACGCGGGGACACTGAAGCTTTCTTT. It codes for CASIPQPIRGDTEAFF.

The chain recombines TRBV6-5 with TRBJ2-7; D may be TRBD2 (6 bases). V lost 6 bases to trimming and J lost 6 bases, with 12 bases between them. CDR1 and CDR2 from the germline V gene are MNHEY and SVGAGI. This CDR3 contains 12 residues. DNA for the CDR3: TGTGCCAGCAGCCAAGGAGGGACCGAGCAGTACTTC. This gives the protein CASSQGGTEQYF.

V is TRBV15 and J is TRBJ2-1; 15 nucleotides match TRBD2. The CDR3 is made up of 20 amino acids. Trimming at V came to 5 bases and at J to 7 bases, leaving 18 bases not matched to a gene. From germline, CDR1 is LNHNV and CDR2 YYDKDF (reference sequence). The CDR3 sequence is CATSGQRTSGGESPVNEQFF. CDR3 DNA: TGTGCCACCAGCGGCCAACGGACTAGCGGGGGGGAAAGCCCGGTGAATGAGCAGTTCTTC.

CDR3 loop: CASSGPERGGNIQYF. In nucleotides, the CDR3 is TGCGCCAGCAGTGGCCCGGAGCGGGGGGGAAACATTCAGTACTTC. J is TRBJ2-4 and V is TRBV10-1; TRBD2 agrees at 10 bases. The germline V gene has CDR1 WNHNN and CDR2 SYGVQD (reference sequence). CDR3 size: 15 residues. Trimming cost V 4 bases and J 6 bases; bases outside gene matches: 6.

V and J are TRBV10-2 and TRBJ1-5, with D perhaps TRBD1 (6 bases). The germline CDR1 and CDR2 sequences are WSHSY and SAAADI. CDR3 length: 14 residues. Trimming took off 3 bases at V and 4 bases at J, with 10 bases between the two ends. CDR3 amino acids: CASSEKGGNQPQHF. CDR3 nucleotide sequence: TGCGCCAGCAGTGAAAAGGGGGGGAATCAGCCCCAGCATTTT.

V is TRBV19 and J is TRBJ2-7, with a possible D match to TRBD1 (6 bases). In germline, CDR1 is LNHDA, CDR2 SQIVND (reference sequence). The CDR3 loop spans 13 amino acids. V gave up 8 bases and J gave up 6 bases, with 17 bases separating them. CDR3: CASSTGYRAEQYF. The CDR3 DNA reads TGTGCCAGTTCCACAGGGTACCGGGCCGAGCAGTACTTC.

This chain connects TRBV11-2 to TRBJ2-1, with unresolved D. CDR1 SGHAT and CDR2 FQNNGV come from the germline V gene. This CDR3 region has 14 residues. With 5 bases removed from V and 4 bases from J, the gap between germline ends came to 12 bases. CDR3 amino acids: CASSRPSEYNEQFF. CDR3 in DNA: TGTGCCAGCAGCCGTCCGAGCGAATACAATGAGCAGTTCTTC.

The V call is TRBV6-1, the J call TRBJ2-3, with 8 bases matching TRBD1. V was pared by 3 bases and J by 2 bases, with 4 bases of the junction left unmatched. This CDR3 is built from 15 residues. CDR1 and CDR2 from the germline V gene are MNHNS and SASEGT. The DNA of the CDR3 is TGTGCCAGCAGTGATAGGACAGGGCCCACAGATACGCAGTATTTT. Its translation is CASSDRTGPTDTQYF.